A selection of T cell receptor beta chains follows, all from one sample in a study of cytomegalovirus exposure and HLA in healthy donors. Some clones are missing from TCRdb's copy, which holds only in-frame ones; the method was immunoSEQ multiplex PCR. Of under 200,000 clones in the sample, more than 60% are singletons; the top ten hold around 3.1%. The sample taken for sequencing was PBMCs. These receptors were obtained from a woman aged 45-65 years in good health and CMV-seropositive. Both conserved end residues are part of each CDR3. A D gene is named only where the DNA matches it firmly. Expanded clones are given a class, and other clones once, few, many or no size at all.

CDR3aa	CDR3nt	len	abundance	v_gene	j_gene	d_gene
CASSARGYGYTF	TGTGCCAGCAGCGCGAGGGGGTACGGCTACACCTTC	12	-	TRBV2	TRBJ1-2	-
CASSIGPVGTGRTDTQYF	TGTGCCAGTAGTATAGGGCCGGTTGGGACAGGCAGGACAGATACGCAGTATTTT	18	-	TRBV19	TRBJ2-3	TRBD1
CASRGSYSNYGYTF	TGTGCCAGCAGGGGCTCTTACTCTAACTATGGCTACACCTTC	14	-	TRBV21-1	TRBJ1-2	-
CAWRDLAEQYF	TGTGCCTGGAGAGATCTAGCGGAGCAGTACTTC	11	-	TRBV30	TRBJ2-7	-
CAISGGTADGYTF	TGTGCCATCAGCGGAGGGACGGCAGATGGCTACACCTTC	13	-	TRBV10-3	TRBJ1-2	-
CASSLSTRLAGGGETQYF	TGTGCCAGCAGTTTGTCTACTCGTCTAGCGGGAGGCGGCGAGACCCAGTACTTC	18	-	TRBV27	TRBJ2-5	TRBD2
CASSLVRTGELFF	TGTGCCAGCAGCTTAGTCCGGACCGGGGAGCTGTTTTTT	13	-	TRBV11-3	TRBJ2-2	-
CASSPLGGGADEKLFF	TGTGCCAGCAGCCCCCTAGGCGGGGGGGCTGATGAAAAACTGTTTTTT	16	-	TRBV7-6	TRBJ1-4	-
CASSLAPGQYNEQFF	TGTGCTAGCAGCTTAGCGCCCGGACAGTACAATGAGCAGTTCTTC	15	-	TRBV7-7	TRBJ2-1	-
CASSMGAGVEAFF	TGTGCCAGCAGCATGGGGGCAGGGGTTGAAGCTTTCTTT	13	-	TRBV5-5	TRBJ1-1	-
CASSRDSFTEAFF	TGTGCCAGCAGCCGTGACAGCTTCACTGAAGCTTTCTTT	13	-	TRBV11-2	TRBJ1-1	-
CASTAGQSGETQYF	TGTGCCAGCACCGCCGGACAGTCCGGAGAGACCCAGTACTTC	14	once	TRBV2	TRBJ2-5	-
CASSTGSEAFF	TGTGCCAGCAGTACAGGGTCTGAAGCTTTCTTT	11	few	TRBV6-5	TRBJ1-1	-
CASRRRREGPLFF	TGCGCCAGCAGGAGAAGGCGGGAGGGGCCCCTTTTCTTC	13	-	TRBV4-1	TRBJ2-1	TRBD2
CASSRTARSGANVLTF	TGCGCCAGCAGTAGGACAGCCCGCTCTGGGGCCAACGTCCTGACTTTC	16	-	TRBV23-1	TRBJ2-6	-
CASSQARLQNSPLHF	TGCGCCAGCAGCCAAGCGCGGTTACAAAATTCACCCCTCCACTTT	15	-	TRBV4-3	TRBJ1-6	-
CASSLRGEKLFF	TGTGCCAGCAGCTTAAGGGGGGAAAAACTGTTTTTT	12	-	TRBV7-8	TRBJ1-4	-
CASSLATGPNYGYTF	TGTGCCAGTAGTCTCGCGACAGGACCCAACTATGGCTACACCTTC	15	-	TRBV19	TRBJ1-2	-
CASSDDLACF	TGCGCCAGCAGTGACGACTTGGCCTGTTTT	10	few	TRBV10-1	TRBJ1-4	-
CASSRLGGNTEAFF	TGTGCCAGCAGCCGCCTCGGGGGGAACACTGAAGCTTTCTTT	14	-	TRBV7-6	TRBJ1-1	-
CASSFDDSTYEQYF	TGTGCCAGCAGCTTCGACGACAGCACCTACGAGCAGTACTTC	14	-	TRBV5-8	TRBJ2-7	-
CAWGGGPLEQETQYF	TGTGCCTGGGGCGGGGGGCCCCTAGAACAAGAGACCCAGTACTTC	15	-	TRBV30	TRBJ2-5	TRBD2
CASSLVWTRDEQYF	TGTGCCAGCAGCTTAGTTTGGACCAGGGACGAGCAGTACTTC	14	-	TRBV7-8	TRBJ2-7	-
CASSVGNRNYGYTF	TGTGCCAGCAGCGTAGGAAACAGGAACTATGGCTACACCTTC	14	-	TRBV9	TRBJ1-2	-
CAWGASNTEAFF	TGTGCCTGGGGGGCGTCGAACACTGAAGCTTTCTTT	12	-	TRBV30	TRBJ1-1	-
CASSHGGNEQYF	TGTGCCAGCAGCCACGGCGGAAACGAGCAGTACTTC	12	once	TRBV14	TRBJ2-7	-
CASSYETAGSYTF	TGTGCCAGCAGTTACGAGACGGCGGGCAGCTACACCTTC	13	-	TRBV6-5	TRBJ1-2	-
CASSDGTSAGYIQYF	TGCGCCAGCAGTGACGGGACTAGCGCGGGGTACATTCAGTACTTC	15	-	TRBV10-1	TRBJ2-4	TRBD2
CASSITPGREYGYTF	TGTGCCAGTAGTATCACTCCGGGTCGAGAGTATGGCTACACCTTC	15	-	TRBV19	TRBJ1-2	-
CASSPGTGQMNTEAFF	TGTGCCAGCAGCCCGGGAACCGGACAGATGAACACTGAAGCTTTCTTT	16	-	TRBV5-8	TRBJ1-1	-
CASSEGAGPEGYTF	TGTGCCAGCAGTGAAGGAGCAGGGCCTGAAGGCTACACCTTC	14	once	TRBV6-1	TRBJ1-2	-
CASNLLVDAYGYTF	TGTGCCAGCAACCTCCTAGTAGACGCCTATGGCTACACCTTC	14	-	TRBV5-5	TRBJ1-2	-
CASRGDRGQDSYGYTF	TGTGCCAGCAGAGGAGACAGGGGCCAAGATTCCTATGGCTACACCTTC	16	-	TRBV7-8	TRBJ1-2	TRBD1
CASSQVERTYNEQFF	TGTGCCAGCAGCCAAGTGGAGCGGACCTACAATGAGCAGTTCTTC	15	-	TRBV4-2	TRBJ2-1	-
CASTPTGGDHQPQHF	TGTGCCAGCACCCCGACAGGGGGGGACCATCAGCCCCAGCATTTT	15	-	TRBV28	TRBJ1-5	TRBD1
CASSLQTGTSGSWSEQYF	TGTGCCAGCAGTTTACAAACCGGGACTAGCGGGAGTTGGAGCGAGCAGTACTTC	18	-	TRBV28	TRBJ2-7	TRBD2
CASSLILRETQYF	TGTGCCAGCAGCTTAATCCTCCGGGAGACCCAGTACTTC	13	-	TRBV11-2	TRBJ2-5	-
CASSPFRLAEETQYF	TGTGCCAGCAGCCCCTTTAGACTAGCGGAAGAGACCCAGTACTTC	15	once	TRBV7-2	TRBJ2-5	TRBD2
CACRGGRNEQFF	TGTGCCTGCCGGGGGGGTAGAAATGAGCAGTTCTTC	12	-	TRBV30	TRBJ2-1	TRBD2
CASRKQGPQETQYF	TGCGCCAGCAGAAAACAGGGCCCCCAAGAGACCCAGTACTTC	14	-	TRBV5-1	TRBJ2-5	-
CASSRPTGGQVETQYF	TGTGCCAGTAGTCGTCCGACAGGGGGGCAGGTAGAGACCCAGTACTTC	16	-	TRBV19	TRBJ2-5	TRBD1
CASSPRSTGNTGELFF	TGTGCCAGCTCACCACGGTCCACAGGAAACACCGGGGAGCTGTTTTTT	16	-	TRBV18	TRBJ2-2	-
CASVEASGVETQYF	TGCGCCAGCGTGGAGGCTAGCGGGGTAGAGACCCAGTACTTC	14	-	TRBV5-1	TRBJ2-5	TRBD2
CSSSYLFGGGNTEAFF	TGTTCCAGCAGCTATCTGTTCGGGGGGGGGAACACTGAAGCTTTCTTT	16	-	TRBV7-9	TRBJ1-1	-
CASTTTSGGGNTQYF	TGTGCCAGCACCACCACTAGCGGGGGGGGAAATACGCAGTATTTT	15	few	TRBV2	TRBJ2-3	TRBD2
CASSRGQGGGFNEKLFF	TGCGCCAGCAGCCGAGGACAGGGTGGGGGATTTAATGAAAAACTGTTTTTT	17	-	TRBV4-1	TRBJ1-4	TRBD1
CASSFGTSGAYNEQFF	TGTGCCAGCAGCTTCGGGACTAGCGGGGCCTACAATGAGCAGTTCTTC	16	-	TRBV11-2	TRBJ2-1	TRBD2